These 13 T cell receptor beta chains came from one sample sequenced in a study of control samples from healthy donors and cancer patients. Profiled with immunoSEQ multiplex PCR; TCRdb holds only in-frame clones, not every one. The sample consists of 100,000 to 150,000 clones, roughly 91% of them appearing once. The material sequenced was PBMCs. The source is a middle-aged man with head and neck cancer.

V and J are TRBV29-1 and TRBJ2-5, with a weak D call TRBD2 (6 bases). The CDR3 totals 12 residues. V was shortened by 4 bases and J by 1 base, with 7 bases between the two germline ends. Germline assignment: CDR1 SQVTM and CDR2 ANQGSEA. The CDR3 reads CSVGDFQETQYF. DNA of the CDR3: TGCAGCGTTGGGGACTTCCAAGAGACCCAGTACTTC.

This sequence joins TRBV5-5 and TRBJ2-1, with a possible D match to TRBD1 (5 bases). The CDR3 runs to 15 residues. With 2 bases removed from V and 0 bases from J, the gap between germline ends came to 9 bases. CDR1 and CDR2 from the germline V gene are SGHKS and YYEKEE (reference sequence). The CDR3 region is CASSLGVNSYNEQFF. The CDR3 coding sequence is TGTGCCAGCAGCTTAGGGGTTAACTCCTACAATGAGCAGTTCTTC.

The V call is TRBV5-6, the J call TRBJ2-6, with 10 bases matching TRBD1. From germline, CDR1 is SGHDT and CDR2 YYEEEE. The CDR3 sequence is 18 residues long. Losses at the gene ends were 1 base for V and 0 bases for J; bases not matched to a gene: 4. The CDR3 bases are TGTGCCAGCAGCTTGTTTGGACAGGGGGACTCTGGGGCCAACGTCCTGACTTTC. Its protein is CASSLFGQGDSGANVLTF. The full variable domain, in which reference TRBV5-6 and TRBJ2-6 provide the parts outside the CDR3, is DAGVTQSPTHLIKTRGQQVTLRCSPKSGHDTVSWYQQALGQGPQFIFQYYEEEERQRGNFPDRFSGHQFPNYSSELNVNALLLGDSALYLCASSLFGQGDSGANVLTFGAGSRLTVL.

This rearrangement joins TRBV28 to TRBJ2-7, with 8 bases aligning to TRBD1. CDR3 size: 14 residues. With V trimmed by 5 bases and J by 5 bases, 8 bases remained unmatched. Germline V CDR1 and CDR2: MDHEN, SYDVKM. The CDR3 here is CASSRSDRVDEQYF. The CDR3 bases are TGTGCCAGCAGTCGATCGGACAGGGTGGACGAGCAGTACTTC.

The chain employs TRBV27 and TRBJ2-3, with D possibly matching TRBD1 (6 bases). Germline assignment: CDR1 MNHEY and CDR2 SMNVEV (reference sequence). The CDR3 has 14 amino acids. V shed 3 bases and J shed 3 bases, with 10 bases lying between them. CDR3 protein: CASSLGAGTDTQYF. In nucleotides, the CDR3 is TGTGCCAGCAGTTTGGGGGCCGGTACAGATACGCAGTATTTT.

The chain joins TRBV7-8 to TRBJ1-5; possible D gene TRBD1, 5 bases. V was shortened by 1 base and J by 1 base, with 11 bases between the two germline ends. Germline V gene sequence: CDR1 SGHVS, CDR2 FQNEAQ. CDR3 length: 16 amino acids. CDR3 loop: CASSLVGGESNQPQHF. The CDR3 coding sequence is TGTGCCAGCAGCTTAGTGGGGGGGGAGAGCAATCAGCCCCAGCATTTT.

The J gene is TRBJ1-6, the V gene TRBV12-3 or TRBV12-4; D is ambiguous. The CDR3 runs to 12 residues. The V end was cut by 2 bases, the J end by 10 bases, with 6 bases between. The CDR3 region has the DNA TGTGCCAGCAGTTTACAAGGGTCACCCCTCCACTTT. Amino acid sequence: CASSLQGSPLHF.

The chain employs TRBV7-3 and TRBJ2-5; D gene uncertain. Germline-derived CDR1 and CDR2 are SGHTA and FQGTGA. Trimming pared 6 bases from V and 2 bases from J, leaving 16 bases between. The length of the CDR3 is 15 residues. This CDR3 is CASSSGRAPQETQYF. The DNA for the CDR3 is TGTGCCAGCAGTTCCGGACGGGCCCCTCAAGAGACCCAGTACTTC. Full variable domain (remainder filled in from reference TRBV7-3 and TRBJ2-5): GAGVSQTPSNKVTEKGKYVELRCDPISGHTALYWYRQSLGQGPEFLIYFQGTGAADDSGLPNDRFFAVRPEGSVSTLKIQRTERGDSAVYLCASSSGRAPQETQYFGPGTRLLVL.

Comment on this clone: At the DNA level, this CDR3 is encoded by other sequences in the same sample as well. J is TRBJ1-1 and V is TRBV29-1, with TRBD1 as a possible D gene (5 bases). Germline V gene data show CDR1 as SQVTM and CDR2 as ANQGSEA. V was shortened by 6 bases and J by 2 bases, with 7 bases between the two germline ends. The CDR3 is 11 residues long. In DNA form, the CDR3 reads TGCAGCGTCAGGGTTAACACTGAAGCTTTCTTT. Translating it yields CSVRVNTEAFF.

V usage is TRBV13 and J usage is TRBJ2-7, with TRBD1 matching 8 bases. Losses at the gene ends were 5 bases for V and 2 bases for J; bases not matched to a gene: 5. The germline gives CDR1 PRHDT, CDR2 FYEKMQ (reference sequence). The CDR3 has 14 residues. CDR3 region: CASSHSGQAYEQYF. In DNA, the CDR3 is TGTGCCAGCAGCCACTCGGGACAGGCCTACGAGCAGTACTTC.

J is TRBJ2-7 and V is TRBV6-5; 8 bases line up with TRBD1. V shed 6 bases, J shed 5 bases, and the junction held 9 bases outside the gene matches. The germline gives CDR1 MNHEY, CDR2 SVGAGI. The CDR3 runs 14 residues. The CDR3 sequence: CASSRTGNFHEQYF. Here the CDR3 DNA reads TGTGCCAGCAGCAGGACAGGGAACTTCCACGAGCAGTACTTC.

This chain connects TRBV3-1 (or the pseudogene TRBV3-2) to TRBJ1-5; D is uncertain. The germline V gene has CDR1 LGHDT and CDR2 YNNKEL (reference sequence). The CDR3 extends over 13 amino acids. Trimming stripped 4 bases from V and 7 bases from J, with 11 bases between. CDR3 DNA: TGTGCCAGCAGCCGGGAGCGGGGACAGCCCCAGCATTTT. Protein: CASSRERGQPQHF.

The chain uses TRBV9 and TRBJ1-1; 7 bases fit TRBD1. With 0 bases clipped from V and 3 bases from J, the junction kept 2 bases outside the gene matches. The CDR3 has 14 residues. Germline V gene data show CDR1 as SGDLS and CDR2 as YYNGEE. The CDR3 bases are TGTGCCAGCAGCGTAGCGGGACAGTACACTGAAGCTTTCTTT. Its translation is CASSVAGQYTEAFF.